This TCR beta chain is from a study of CD8 T cells in ankylosing spondylitis (dated by TCRdb to the late 2010s). About the investigation overall: The study set out to find disease-linked TCR variants by profiling T cell receptor beta repertoires in ankylosing spondylitis patients and healthy donors. Peripheral blood was sampled, and synovial fluid was also collected from ankylosing spondylitis patients. The full study cohort was made up of about two dozen ankylosing spondylitis patients and 108 healthy donors. Beyond this particular receptor, the publication reports: Some motif variants had previously been reported in the synovial fluid and blood of reactive arthritis patients, which suggests shared mechanisms of disease initiation. Blood from ankylosing spondylitis patients appeared to be characterized by a TCR beta motif composed of about eight highly homologous amino acid variants. The disease-linked clones showed a CD8+ phenotype and occurred at relatively low frequencies in peripheral blood. According to the report, matched synovial fluid samples from ankylosing spondylitis patients were significantly enriched for the disease-linked clones.

With respect to this clonotype: This clone's antigen is unknown. Since a much larger clone is just one base distant, this may be a read error.

Instrument used: Illumina HiSeq 2500. Quantitative 5'-RACE with molecular barcodes was the method used to prepare the TCR beta libraries. Per the authors' processing: Disease-linked TCR variants were identified with a new computational method built on a probabilistic model of VDJ rearrangement. The public reads were run again by TCRdb, first through fastp at Q25 and then through MiXCR, and only productive beta chains were kept. Records with the same CDR3 protein are collapsed into one entry carrying the most frequent genes and DNA. TCRdb assigned the V and J calls; the authors' analysis was not used. This sample comprises 250,000 to 300,000 distinct CDR3 sequences, around 20% of them detected only once. The ten largest clones add up to less than 9.5% of the sample. The specimen was blood, either unsorted or a sorted T cell fraction (not recorded which). The source of this sequence is a male donor with ankylosing spondylitis or in good health (not recorded which).

DNA sequence: TGTGCCAGCAGCTCACGGCAAGAGACCCAGTACTTC. Translated, it gives CASSSRQETQYF. This receptor chain uses TRBV6-5 and TRBJ2-5, with the D gene uncertain. V lost 6 bases and J lost 2 bases; the stretch between them is 7 bases long. CDR1 and CDR2 (MNHEY, SVGAGI) derive from the germline V gene. From its cysteine to its phenylalanine, the CDR3 spans 12 amino acids. Only the CDR3 portion is preserved as DNA: 36 bases, with reading frame beginning at the first base.